Listed here are 24 T cell receptor beta chains from one sample, sequenced in a study of T cell repertoires in cytomegalovirus infection. TCRdb analysed the reads with MiXCR anew, one entry per CDR3 protein. The sample records fewer than 650,000 distinct CDR3 sequences, 40% being singletons. No antigen has been identified for these receptors. The sample consisted of cultured PBMCs, taken from culture after CMV antigen stimulation. These receptors were collected from a human donor in good health (CMV status not recorded). Some clones in this sample may be carry-over from other donors' samples.

This clonotype was seen a handful of times. The genes are TRBV7-6 and TRBJ2-2; the match to TRBD1 covers 8 bases. CDR1 and CDR2 (germline): SGHVS, FNYEAQ. The CDR3 totals 15 residues. The ends lost 1 base at V and 4 bases at J; junction bases unmatched: 2. CDR3 region: CASSLGQGITGELFF. The CDR3 coding sequence is TGTGCCAGCAGCTTAGGACAGGGGATCACCGGGGAGCTGTTTTTT.

The CDR3 loop is CASSLTGGDEKLFF. CDR3 bases: TGCGCCAGCAGCTTGACAGGGGGTGATGAAAAACTGTTTTTT. The chain recombines TRBV5-1 with TRBJ1-4, with 8 bases lining up with TRBD1. V shed 1 base, J shed 6 bases, and the junction held 2 bases outside the gene matches. The CDR3 totals 14 residues. Germline CDR1 reads SGHRS; CDR2 reads YFSETQ. The full variable domain, in which reference TRBV5-1 and TRBJ1-4 provide the parts outside the CDR3, is KAGVTQTPRYLIKTRGQQVTLSCSPISGHRSVSWYQQTPGQGLQFLFEYFSETQRNKGNFPGRFSGRQFSNSRSEMNVSTLELGDSALYLCASSLTGGDEKLFFGSGTQLSVL.

The J gene is TRBJ2-7, the V gene TRBV2, with D unclear. The ends were cut back, 2 bases at V and 3 bases at J, with 14 bases in the middle. Germline V lookup: CDR1 SNHLY, CDR2 FYNNEI. This CDR3 is built from 15 residues. CDR3 sequence reads: CASSEISIKGYEQYF. CDR3 bases: TGTGCCAGCAGTGAAATTTCTATTAAAGGCTACGAGCAGTACTTC.

This clonotype was counted a few times. The chain uses TRBV6-5 and TRBJ1-3; TRBD1 aligns across 9 bases. Germline CDR1 is MNHEY and CDR2 is SVGAGI. V lost 6 bases to trimming and J lost 2 bases; unmatched junction nucleotides: 8. The length of the CDR3 is 16 residues. The DNA for the CDR3 is TGTGCCAGCAGCCCCTATCGGACAGGGGCTGGAAACACCATATATTTT. Translating it yields CASSPYRTGAGNTIYF.

The V call is TRBV28, the J call TRBJ2-7; TRBD2 aligns across 7 bases. The CDR3 runs to 17 residues. After removal of 2 bases from V and 3 bases from J, the junction contained 13 bases not matched to a gene. The V gene's germline CDR1 is MDHEN and CDR2 SYDVKM. CDR3 loop: CASSLLGRTRAGYEQYF. CDR3 in DNA: TGTGCCAGCAGTTTACTTGGGAGGACTAGAGCAGGCTACGAGCAGTACTTC.

The genes are TRBV12-3 or TRBV12-4 and TRBJ2-2, with D hard to call. CDR3 length: 14 residues. V lost 6 bases and J lost 4, with 12 bases in between. The CDR3 sequence: CASRDTGGTGELFF. In DNA, the CDR3 is TGTGCCAGCAGAGACACCGGCGGCACCGGGGAGCTGTTTTTT.

V gene TRBV4-1 combines with J gene TRBJ1-6; 9 nucleotides agree with TRBD1. With V trimmed by 1 base and J by 8 bases, 3 bases remained unmatched. The CDR3 is 15 residues long. Germline V gene data show CDR1 as MGHRA and CDR2 as YSYEKL. The CDR3 loop is CASSQVWDRDSPLHF. CDR3 DNA: TGCGCCAGCAGCCAAGTGTGGGACAGGGATTCACCCCTCCACTTT.

This clonotype has just a few counts. The rearrangement uses TRBV11-1 and TRBJ2-1, with D perhaps matching TRBD2 (7 bases). The germline V gene encodes CDR1 SGHAT and CDR2 FQDESV (reference sequence). The CDR3 runs to 17 residues. Deletions cut 4 bases from V and 2 bases from J, with 18 bases between. CDR3 coding DNA: TGTGCCAGCAGCTCTAGGGGGGGGGCACAGACCTACAATGAGCAGTTCTTC. It is translated as CASSSRGGAQTYNEQFF.

The chain employs TRBV12-3 or TRBV12-4 and TRBJ2-7; D perhaps matches TRBD1 (6 bases). The V end was cut by 3 bases, the J end by 5 bases, with 14 bases between. This CDR3 spans 14 amino acids. CDR3 protein: CASSLGHPGDEQYF. The CDR3 region has the DNA TGTGCCAGCAGTTTGGGACACCCCGGGGACGAGCAGTACTTC.

With respect to this clonotype: One junction end disagrees with the germline gene, perhaps due to a read error. The genes are TRBV10-3 and TRBJ1-5, with D unclear. The CDR3 covers 15 residues. CDR1 is ENHRY and CDR2 is SYGVKD in the germline V gene. CDR3 protein: CAIGESGTNNQPQHF. Written as DNA, the CDR3 is TGTGCCATCGGTGAGTCAGGCACCAACAATCAGCCCCAGCATTTT.

The chain combines TRBV12-5 with TRBJ2-3; D ambiguous. V dropped 3 bases and J dropped 0 bases, with 4 bases sitting between them. This CDR3 has 13 residues. The germline V gene encodes CDR1 LGHNT and CDR2 FRNRAP. This CDR3 reads CASGLESTDTQYF. The CDR3 nucleotides are TGTGCTAGTGGTTTAGAAAGCACAGATACGCAGTATTTT.

This clonotype was seen a handful of times. V and J are TRBV7-2 and TRBJ2-2; a possible D gene is TRBD2 (7 bases). The germline V gene has CDR1 SGHTA and CDR2 FQGNSA. The CDR3 covers 16 residues. V was pared by 5 bases and J by 6 bases, with 19 bases between. The DNA of the CDR3 is TGTGCCAGCAGCATGGGGGGGCTAGCGGTATCCGGGGAGCTGTTTTTT. Translation gives CASSMGGLAVSGELFF.

The chain recombines TRBV28 with TRBJ2-5, with D unclear. The V and J ends lost 5 bases and 5 bases respectively, with 12 bases between them. The CDR3 extends over 13 amino acids. Germline CDR1 MDHEN, CDR2 SYDVKM. The CDR3 loop is CASSQPPQETQYF. CDR3 nucleotide sequence: TGTGCCAGCAGTCAACCGCCCCAGGAGACCCAGTACTTC.

This chain links TRBV4-1 with TRBJ1-5; D might be TRBD1 (6 bases). There are 14 residues in the CDR3. Germline-derived CDR1 and CDR2 are MGHRA and YSYEKL. With 1 base removed from V and 11 bases from J, the gap between germline ends came to 15 bases. CDR3 residues: CASSQAETGATQHF. CDR3 nucleotides: TGCGCCAGCAGCCAAGCCGAAACGGGGGCGACCCAGCATTTT.

Many counts were recorded for this clonotype. The chain employs TRBV7-9 and TRBJ2-7; no clear D. Between the trimmed V and J ends, which lost 5 bases and 2 bases, there was a span of 10 bases. The germline V gene has CDR1 SEHNR and CDR2 FQNEAQ (reference sequence). The CDR3 covers 13 residues. The CDR3, as DNA: TGTGCCAGCAGCCCAAGGACGGCCTACGAGCAGTACTTC. It encodes CASSPRTAYEQYF.

The rearrangement joins TRBV6-8 to TRBJ1-1, with D perhaps matching TRBD1 (5 bases). With 3 bases removed from V and 9 bases from J, the gap between germline ends came to 8 bases. The germline CDR1 and CDR2 sequences are MNHGY and SAAAGT. The CDR3 loop spans 11 amino acids. The CDR3 DNA reads as TGTGCCAGCAGTTATTCGGGACAAGCTTTCTTT. Its protein product is CASSYSGQAFF.

This sequence joins TRBV15 and TRBJ1-1, with D uncertain. V was trimmed by 4 bases and J by 4 bases, leaving 13 bases between them. This CDR3 is built from 14 residues. The germline gives CDR1 LNHNV, CDR2 YYDKDF (reference sequence). CDR3 DNA sequence: TGTGCCACCAGCACCCCCTTTCGCGGCACTGAAGCTTTCTTT. Protein sequence: CATSTPFRGTEAFF.

In its sample, this clonotype was seen many times. V and J are TRBV7-2 and TRBJ2-5; D gene unclear. V shed 4 bases and J shed 0 bases, with 9 bases lying between them. This CDR3 has 14 residues. The germline gives CDR1 SGHTA, CDR2 FQGNSA. The DNA of the CDR3 is TGTGCCAGCAGCTCCTACGACAACCAAGAGACCCAGTACTTC. The encoded protein is CASSSYDNQETQYF.

This clonotype has more than one count but fewer than ten. The chain carries TRBV7-2 and TRBJ1-3, with TRBD1 as a possible D gene (5 bases). V was trimmed by 5 bases and J by 0 bases, leaving 11 bases between them. This CDR3 comprises 15 residues. Germline CDR1 is SGHTA and CDR2 is FQGNSA. This chain's CDR3 is CASSPTGNSGNTIYF. CDR3 sequence (DNA): TGTGCCAGCAGCCCTACAGGAAACTCTGGAAACACCATATATTTT.

The chain has TRBV11-2 and TRBJ1-1; 9 nucleotides align to TRBD1. Trimming took 5 bases from V and 4 from J; bases not matched to a gene: 11. Germline V gene sequence: CDR1 SGHAT, CDR2 FQNNGV. CDR3 length: 16 residues. The CDR3 DNA follows: TGTGCCAGCAGCATCGGACAGGGGATGGGGAGCACTGAAGCTTTCTTT. Its protein product is CASSIGQGMGSTEAFF.

The V call is TRBV28, the J call TRBJ2-3, with unresolved D. The V gene's germline CDR1 is MDHEN and CDR2 SYDVKM. There are 17 residues in the CDR3. The V gene lost 5 bases and the J gene lost 2 bases, with 20 bases spanning the gap. The CDR3 here is CASSPAGRPRNTDTQYF. In DNA, the CDR3 is TGTGCCAGCAGTCCAGCCGGACGGCCACGCAACACAGATACGCAGTATTTT. Variable domain in full (rest from reference TRBV28 and TRBJ2-3): DVKVTQSSRYLVKRTGEKVFLECVQDMDHENMFWYRQDPGLGLRLIYFSYDVKMKEKGDIPEGYSVSREKKERFSLILESASTNQTSMYLCASSPAGRPRNTDTQYFGPGTRLTVL.

This clonotype has at least ten counts. The chain links TRBV7-2 to TRBJ2-5, with D possibly TRBD2 on 6 matching bases. From germline, CDR1 is SGHTA and CDR2 FQGNSA. V was cut by 5 bases and J by 3 bases, with 19 bases left in between. This CDR3 spans 16 amino acids. CDR3 residues: CASSQTRTNGEETQYF. The CDR3, as DNA: TGTGCCAGCAGCCAAACTCGGACTAATGGGGAAGAGACCCAGTACTTC.

The gene calls are TRBV6-2 or TRBV6-3 and TRBJ2-7; D might be TRBD1 (5 bases). The CDR3 is 16 amino acids. Trimming removed 0 bases from V and 2 bases from J, with 14 bases in between. The germline V gene has CDR1 MNHEY and CDR2 SVGEGT. The CDR3 region has the DNA TGTGCCAGCAGTTACTCCACTCGCGACAGAACCTACGAGCAGTACTTC. Residues: CASSYSTRDRTYEQYF.

The chain is built from TRBV6-2 or TRBV6-3 and TRBJ2-7; TRBD2 is a possible D gene (6 bases). The germline CDR1 and CDR2 sequences are MNHEY and SVGEGT. The CDR3 length is 15 residues. Trimming pared 7 bases from V and 3 bases from J, leaving 19 bases between. The CDR3 DNA is TGTGCCAGCACCCAAAGGGGACTGACTGTCTACGAGCAGTACTTC. Its protein is CASTQRGLTVYEQYF.